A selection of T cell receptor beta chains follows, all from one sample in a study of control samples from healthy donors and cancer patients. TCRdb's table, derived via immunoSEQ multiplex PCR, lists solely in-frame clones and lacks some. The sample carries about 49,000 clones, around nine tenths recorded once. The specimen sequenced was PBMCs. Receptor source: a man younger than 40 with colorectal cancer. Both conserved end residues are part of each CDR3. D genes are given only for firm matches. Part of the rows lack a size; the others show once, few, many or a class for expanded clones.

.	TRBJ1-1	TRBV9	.	TGTGCCAGCAGCGTAGCGCCAGGGGACGAAGCTTTCTTT	CASSVAPGDEAFF
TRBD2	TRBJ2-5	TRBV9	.	TGTGCCAGCAGCCCTCGAAGGACTAGCGGGCAAGAGACCCAGTACTTC	CASSPRRTSGQETQYF
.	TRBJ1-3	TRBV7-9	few	TGTGCCAGCATTCCAGGGCGCTCTGGAAACACCATATATTTT	CASIPGRSGNTIYF
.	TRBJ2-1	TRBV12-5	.	TGTGCTAGTGGTCTATCAGGGGGAGGATATGAGCAGTTCTTC	CASGLSGGGYEQFF
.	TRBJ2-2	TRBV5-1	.	TGCGCCAGCAGCTTGATGTCACAGGGGAACACCGGGGAGCTGTTTTTT	CASSLMSQGNTGELFF
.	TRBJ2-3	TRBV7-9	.	TGTGCCAGCAGCCGGGACACAGATACGCAGTATTTT	CASSRDTDTQYF
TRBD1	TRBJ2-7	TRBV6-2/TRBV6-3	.	TGTGCCAGCAGTTACTCGTACACTGGACAGGTGGCGGAGCAGTACTTC	CASSYSYTGQVAEQYF
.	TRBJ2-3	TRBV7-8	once	TGTGCCAGCAGCTTAGCACCTAGCAGAAGTAGCACAGATACGCAGTATTTT	CASSLAPSRSSTDTQYF
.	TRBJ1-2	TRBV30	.	TGTGCCTGGAGTGGGGGATCTAGCTACACCTTC	CAWSGGSSYTF
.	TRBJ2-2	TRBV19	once	TGTGCCAGTAGCTCTAAATCAGGGGGGTCCGGGGAGCTGTTTTTT	CASSSKSGGSGELFF
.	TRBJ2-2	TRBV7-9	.	TGTGCCAGCAGCGACGGGTACTGGGAGCTGTTTTTT	CASSDGYWELFF
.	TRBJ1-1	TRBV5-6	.	TGTGCCAGCAGCCACCTCTCAGGAGGCACTGAAGCTTTCTTT	CASSHLSGGTEAFF
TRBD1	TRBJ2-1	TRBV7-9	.	TGTGCCAGCATCCCCTGGACAGGGCAGTACAATGAGCAGTTCTTC	CASIPWTGQYNEQFF
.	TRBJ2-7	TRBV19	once	TGTGCCAGTAGTACTCAAATAACAGGGAACGAGCAGTACTTC	CASSTQITGNEQYF
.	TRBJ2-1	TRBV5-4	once	TGTGCCAGCAGCCCCCCGGGGGGCGAATCCTACAATGAGCAGTTCTTC	CASSPPGGESYNEQFF
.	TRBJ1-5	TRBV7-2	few	TGTGCCAGCAGCTGGTCCGGGGAGGGGCCGGGGCATTTT	CASSWSGEGPGHF
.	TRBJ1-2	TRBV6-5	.	TGTGCCAGCAGTTGGGGGGGGGACTATGGCTACACCTTC	CASSWGGDYGYTF
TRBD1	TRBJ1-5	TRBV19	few	TGTGCCAGTACCCGGACAGGGGATCAGCCCCAGCATTTT	CASTRTGDQPQHF
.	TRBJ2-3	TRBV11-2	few	TGTGCCAGCAGCTTAGGGCTCGTCACAGATACGCAGTATTTT	CASSLGLVTDTQYF
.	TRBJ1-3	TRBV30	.	TGTGCCTGGCACAGGCCGGGAAACACCATATATTTT	CAWHRPGNTIYF
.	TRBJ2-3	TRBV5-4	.	TGTGCCAGCAGCTTAGCGGCCATTAGCACAGATACGCAGTATTTT	CASSLAAISTDTQYF
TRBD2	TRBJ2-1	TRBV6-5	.	TGTGCCAGCAGTTACGAGGCTAGCGGTGCCAATGAGCAGTTCTTC	CASSYEASGANEQFF
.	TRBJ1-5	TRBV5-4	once	TGTGCCAGCAGCTTGAATCCAGGACAGCCCCAGCATTTT	CASSLNPGQPQHF